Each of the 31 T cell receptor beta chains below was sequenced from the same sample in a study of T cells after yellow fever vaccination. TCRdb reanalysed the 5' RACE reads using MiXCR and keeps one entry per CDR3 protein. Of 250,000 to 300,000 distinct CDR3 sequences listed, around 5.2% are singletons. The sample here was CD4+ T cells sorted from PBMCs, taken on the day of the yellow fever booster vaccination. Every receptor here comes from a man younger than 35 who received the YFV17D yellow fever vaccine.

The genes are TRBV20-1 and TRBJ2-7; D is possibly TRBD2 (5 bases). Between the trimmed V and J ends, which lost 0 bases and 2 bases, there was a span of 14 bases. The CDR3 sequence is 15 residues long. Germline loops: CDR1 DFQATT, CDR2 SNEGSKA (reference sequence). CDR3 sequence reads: CSARDPKGATYEQYF. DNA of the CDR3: TGCAGTGCTAGAGATCCAAAGGGAGCCACCTACGAGCAGTACTTC.

The CDR3 DNA reads TGCAGTGCTGGAACCAGGGTAAACACTGAAGCTTTCTTT. As protein: CSAGTRVNTEAFF. This chain uses TRBV20-1 with TRBJ1-1; TRBD1 might be the D (5 bases). The CDR3 length is 13 residues. Germline V gives CDR1 DFQATT, CDR2 SNEGSKA (reference sequence). The ends were cut back, 5 bases at V and 2 bases at J, with 12 bases in the middle.

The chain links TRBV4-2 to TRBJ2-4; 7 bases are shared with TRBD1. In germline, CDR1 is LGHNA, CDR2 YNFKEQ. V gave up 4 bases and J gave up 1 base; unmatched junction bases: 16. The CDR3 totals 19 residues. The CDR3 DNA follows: TGTGCCAGCAGCCCAACCACGGGACAGAGTACTAATGCCAAAAACATTCAGTACTTC. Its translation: CASSPTTGQSTNAKNIQYF.

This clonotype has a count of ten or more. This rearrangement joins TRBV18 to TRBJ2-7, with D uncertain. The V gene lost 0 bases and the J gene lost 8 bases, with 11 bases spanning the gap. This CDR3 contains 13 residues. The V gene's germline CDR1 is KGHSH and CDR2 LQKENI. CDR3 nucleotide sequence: TGTGCCAGCTCACCACCGTCCGAGAGTAAGCAGTACGTC. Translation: CASSPPSESKQYV.

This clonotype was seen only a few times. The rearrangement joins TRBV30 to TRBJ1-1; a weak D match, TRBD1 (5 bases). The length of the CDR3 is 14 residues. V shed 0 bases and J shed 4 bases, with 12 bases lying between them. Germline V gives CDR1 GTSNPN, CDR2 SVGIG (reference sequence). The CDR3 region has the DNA TGTGCCTGGAGTGTAGCCAGCAGGGCCACTGAAGCTTTCTTT. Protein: CAWSVASRATEAFF. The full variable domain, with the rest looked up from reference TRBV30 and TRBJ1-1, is SQTIHQWPATLVQPVGSPLSLECTVEGTSNPNLYWYRQAAGRGLQLLFYSVGIGQISSEVPQNLSASRPQDRQFILSSKKLLLSDSGFYLCAWSVASRATEAFFGQGTRLTVV.

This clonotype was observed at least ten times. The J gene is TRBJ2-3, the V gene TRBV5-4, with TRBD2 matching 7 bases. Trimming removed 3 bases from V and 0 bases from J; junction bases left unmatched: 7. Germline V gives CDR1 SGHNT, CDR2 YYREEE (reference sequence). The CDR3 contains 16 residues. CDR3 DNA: TGTGCCAGCAGCTGGGGGGGACTCGCCAGCACAGATACGCAGTATTTT. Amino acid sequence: CASSWGGLASTDTQYF.

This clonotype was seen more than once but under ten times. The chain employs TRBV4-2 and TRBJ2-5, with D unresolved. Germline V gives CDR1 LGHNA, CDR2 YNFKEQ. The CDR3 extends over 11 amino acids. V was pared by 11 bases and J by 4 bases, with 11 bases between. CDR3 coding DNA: TGTGCCTCCCGGAGCCGAGAGACCCAGTACTTC. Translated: CASRSRETQYF.

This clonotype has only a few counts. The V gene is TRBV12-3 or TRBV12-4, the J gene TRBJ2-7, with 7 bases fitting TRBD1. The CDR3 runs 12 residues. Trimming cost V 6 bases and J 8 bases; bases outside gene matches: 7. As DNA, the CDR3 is TGTGCCAGCAGGTCGACAGGGTATAAGCAGTACTTC. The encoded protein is CASRSTGYKQYF.

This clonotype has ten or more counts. CDR3 in DNA: TGCAGCGTCACCGGGACAGGGAATGGCTACACCTTC. It yields the protein CSVTGTGNGYTF. This sequence joins TRBV29-1 and TRBJ1-2; 9 bases are shared with TRBD1. This CDR3 has 12 amino acids. Germline CDR1 SQVTM, CDR2 ANQGSEA. Losses at the gene ends were 6 bases for V and 6 bases for J; bases not matched to a gene: 5.

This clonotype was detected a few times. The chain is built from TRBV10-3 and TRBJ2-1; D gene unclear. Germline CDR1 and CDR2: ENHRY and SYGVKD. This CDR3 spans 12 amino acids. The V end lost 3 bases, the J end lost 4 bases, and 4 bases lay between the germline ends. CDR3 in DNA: TGTGCCATCAGTGAAGGTTACAATGAGCAGTTCTTC. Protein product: CAISEGYNEQFF.

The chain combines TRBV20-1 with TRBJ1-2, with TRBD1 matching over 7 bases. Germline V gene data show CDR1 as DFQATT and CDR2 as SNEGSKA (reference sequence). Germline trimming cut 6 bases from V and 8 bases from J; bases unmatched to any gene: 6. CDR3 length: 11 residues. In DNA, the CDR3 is TGCAGTGCAGACAGGGACAAAGGCTACACCTTC. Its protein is CSADRDKGYTF.

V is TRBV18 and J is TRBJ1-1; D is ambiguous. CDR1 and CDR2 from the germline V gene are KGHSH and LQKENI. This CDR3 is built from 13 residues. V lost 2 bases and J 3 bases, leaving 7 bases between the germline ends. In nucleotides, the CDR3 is TGTGCCAGCTCACCAAGGGCCGACACTGAAGCTTTCTTT. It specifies CASSPRADTEAFF.

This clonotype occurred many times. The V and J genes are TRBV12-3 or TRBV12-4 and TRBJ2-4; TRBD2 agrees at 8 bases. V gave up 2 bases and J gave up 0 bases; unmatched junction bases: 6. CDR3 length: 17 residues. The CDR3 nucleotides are TGTGCCAGCAGTTTACGGGGGGGGCTCCTAGCCAAAAACATTCAGTACTTC. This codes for CASSLRGGLLAKNIQYF.

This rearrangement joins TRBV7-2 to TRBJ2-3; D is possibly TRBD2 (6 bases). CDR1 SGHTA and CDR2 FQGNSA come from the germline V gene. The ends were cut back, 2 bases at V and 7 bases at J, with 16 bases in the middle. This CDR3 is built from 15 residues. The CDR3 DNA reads TGTGCCAGCAGCTTATGGGGAGGCGACCCGAATACGCAGTATTTT. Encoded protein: CASSLWGGDPNTQYF. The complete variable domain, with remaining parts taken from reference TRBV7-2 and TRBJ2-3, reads GAGVSQSPSNKVTEKGKDVELRCDPISGHTALYWYRQSLGQGLEFLIYFQGNSAPDKSGLPSDRFSAERTGGSVSTLTIQRTQQEDSAVYLCASSLWGGDPNTQYFGPGTRLTVL.

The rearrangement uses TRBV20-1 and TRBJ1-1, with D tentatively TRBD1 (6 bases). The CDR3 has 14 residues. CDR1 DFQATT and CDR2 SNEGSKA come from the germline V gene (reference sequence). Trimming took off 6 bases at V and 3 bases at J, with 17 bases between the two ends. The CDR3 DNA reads TGCAGTGCGGGACGAGGGGGGCGAGACACTGAAGCTTTCTTT. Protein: CSAGRGGRDTEAFF.

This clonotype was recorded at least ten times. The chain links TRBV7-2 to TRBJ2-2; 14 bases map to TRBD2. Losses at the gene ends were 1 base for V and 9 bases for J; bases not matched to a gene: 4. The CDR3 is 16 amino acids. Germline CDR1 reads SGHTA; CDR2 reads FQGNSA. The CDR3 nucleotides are TGTGCCAGCAGCTTAGATGGGACTAGCGGGGGAAGGGAGCTGTTTTTT. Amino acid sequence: CASSLDGTSGGRELFF. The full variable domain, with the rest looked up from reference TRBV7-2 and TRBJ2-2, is GAGVSQSPSNKVTEKGKDVELRCDPISGHTALYWYRQSLGQGLEFLIYFQGNSAPDKSGLPSDRFSAERTGGSVSTLTIQRTQQEDSAVYLCASSLDGTSGGRELFFGEGSRLTVL.

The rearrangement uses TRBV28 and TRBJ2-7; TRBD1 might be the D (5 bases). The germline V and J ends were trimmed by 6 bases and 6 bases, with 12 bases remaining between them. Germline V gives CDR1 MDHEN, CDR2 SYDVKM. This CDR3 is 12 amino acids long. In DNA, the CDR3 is TGTGCCAGCAGCCTAGGGGCGTTCGAGCAGTACTTC. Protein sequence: CASSLGAFEQYF.

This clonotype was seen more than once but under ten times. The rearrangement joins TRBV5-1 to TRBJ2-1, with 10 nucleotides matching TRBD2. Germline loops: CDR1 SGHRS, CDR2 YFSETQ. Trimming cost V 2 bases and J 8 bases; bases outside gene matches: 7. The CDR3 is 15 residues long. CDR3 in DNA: TGCGCCAGCAGCTTTGGAGCGGGGGGGCCGGATGAGCAGTTCTTC. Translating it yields CASSFGAGGPDEQFF.

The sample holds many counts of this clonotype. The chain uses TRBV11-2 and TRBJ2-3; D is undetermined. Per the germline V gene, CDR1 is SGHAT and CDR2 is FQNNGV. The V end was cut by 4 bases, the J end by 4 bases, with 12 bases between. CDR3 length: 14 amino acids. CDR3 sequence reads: CASSSPRPADTQYF. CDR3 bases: TGTGCCAGCAGCTCCCCCCGCCCTGCAGATACGCAGTATTTT.

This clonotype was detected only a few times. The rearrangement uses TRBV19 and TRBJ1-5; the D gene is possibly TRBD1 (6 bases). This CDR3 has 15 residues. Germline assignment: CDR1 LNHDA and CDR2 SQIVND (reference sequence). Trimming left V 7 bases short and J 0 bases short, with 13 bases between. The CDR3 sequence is CASTHGGNSNQPQHF. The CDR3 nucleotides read TGTGCCAGTACCCATGGGGGCAATAGCAATCAGCCCCAGCATTTT.

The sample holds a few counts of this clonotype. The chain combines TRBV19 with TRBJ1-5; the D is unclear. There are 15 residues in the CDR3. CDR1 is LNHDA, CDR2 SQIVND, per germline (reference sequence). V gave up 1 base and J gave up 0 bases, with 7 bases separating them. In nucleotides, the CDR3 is TGTGCCAGTAGTATAGCAAGAAATAGCAATCAGCCCCAGCATTTT. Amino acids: CASSIARNSNQPQHF.

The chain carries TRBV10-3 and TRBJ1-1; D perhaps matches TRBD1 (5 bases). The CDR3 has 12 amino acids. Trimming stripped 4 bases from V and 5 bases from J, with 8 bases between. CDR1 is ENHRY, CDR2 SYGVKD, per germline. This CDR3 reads CAISGQGTEAFF. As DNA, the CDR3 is TGTGCCATCAGTGGTCAGGGAACTGAAGCTTTCTTT.

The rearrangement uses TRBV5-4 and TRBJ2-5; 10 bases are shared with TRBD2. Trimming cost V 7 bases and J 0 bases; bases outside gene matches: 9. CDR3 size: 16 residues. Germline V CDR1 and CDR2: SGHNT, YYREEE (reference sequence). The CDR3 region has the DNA TGTGCCAGCCAGCAGGGTAGCGGGGGGTACCAAGAGACCCAGTACTTC. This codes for CASQQGSGGYQETQYF.

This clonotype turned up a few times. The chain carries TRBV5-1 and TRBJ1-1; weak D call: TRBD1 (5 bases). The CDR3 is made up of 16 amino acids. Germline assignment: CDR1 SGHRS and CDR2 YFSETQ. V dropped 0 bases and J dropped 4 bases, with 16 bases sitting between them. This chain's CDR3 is CASSLDPGRGGTEAFF. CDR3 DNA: TGCGCCAGCAGCTTGGACCCAGGGCGGGGAGGCACTGAAGCTTTCTTT.

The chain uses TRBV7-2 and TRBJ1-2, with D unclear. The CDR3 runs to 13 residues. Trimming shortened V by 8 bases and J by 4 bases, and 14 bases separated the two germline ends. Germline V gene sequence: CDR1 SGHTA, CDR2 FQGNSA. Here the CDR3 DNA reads TGTGCCAGCGGTCCGGGGTTCGGCTATGGCTACACCTTC. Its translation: CASGPGFGYGYTF.

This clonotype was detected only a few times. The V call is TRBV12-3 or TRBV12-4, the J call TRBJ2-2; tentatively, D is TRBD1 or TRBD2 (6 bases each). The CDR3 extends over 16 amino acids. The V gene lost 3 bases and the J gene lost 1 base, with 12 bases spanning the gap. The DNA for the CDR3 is TGTGCCAGCAGTTTGGGGGCCGGGAGGAACACCGGGGAGCTGTTTTTT. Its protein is CASSLGAGRNTGELFF.

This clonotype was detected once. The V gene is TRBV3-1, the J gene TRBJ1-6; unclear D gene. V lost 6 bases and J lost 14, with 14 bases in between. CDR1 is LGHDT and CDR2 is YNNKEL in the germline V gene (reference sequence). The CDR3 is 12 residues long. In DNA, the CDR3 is TGTGCCAGCAGTTCATGGACCGTCGCCCTCCACTTT. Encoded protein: CASSSWTVALHF. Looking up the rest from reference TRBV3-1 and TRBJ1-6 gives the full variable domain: DTAVSQTPKYLVTQMGNDKSIKCEQNLGHDTMYWYKQDSKKFLKIMFSYNNKELIINETVPNRFSPKSPDKAHLNLHINSLELGDSAVYFCASSSWTVALHFGNGTRLTVT.

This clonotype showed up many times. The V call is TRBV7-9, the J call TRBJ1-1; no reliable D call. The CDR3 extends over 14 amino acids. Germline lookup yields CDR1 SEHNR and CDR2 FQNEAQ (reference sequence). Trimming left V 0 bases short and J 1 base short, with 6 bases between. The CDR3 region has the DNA TGTGCCAGCAGCTTAGCGCCGCGGAACACTGAAGCTTTCTTT. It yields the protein CASSLAPRNTEAFF.

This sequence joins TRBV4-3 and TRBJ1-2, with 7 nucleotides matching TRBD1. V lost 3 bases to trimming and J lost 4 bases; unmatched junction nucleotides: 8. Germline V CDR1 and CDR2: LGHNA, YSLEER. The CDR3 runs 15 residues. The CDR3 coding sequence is TGCGCCAGCAGCCATTTCCTGACAGGGCTCTATGGCTACACCTTC. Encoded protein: CASSHFLTGLYGYTF.

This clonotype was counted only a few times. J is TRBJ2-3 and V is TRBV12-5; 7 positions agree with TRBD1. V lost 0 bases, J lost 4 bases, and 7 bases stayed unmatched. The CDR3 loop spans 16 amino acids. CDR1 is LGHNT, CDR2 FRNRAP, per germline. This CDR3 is CASGLVLSQGADTQYF. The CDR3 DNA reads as TGTGCTAGTGGTTTGGTACTTTCCCAGGGGGCAGATACGCAGTATTTT.

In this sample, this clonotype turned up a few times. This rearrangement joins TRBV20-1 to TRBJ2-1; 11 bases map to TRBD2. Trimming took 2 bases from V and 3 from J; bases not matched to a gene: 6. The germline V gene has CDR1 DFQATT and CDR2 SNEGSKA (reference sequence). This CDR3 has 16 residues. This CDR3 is CSARPLAGGLYNEQFF. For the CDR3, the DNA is TGCAGTGCTAGACCCTTAGCGGGGGGGCTCTACAATGAGCAGTTCTTC.